The 14 T cell receptor beta chains presented below share a single source sample, sequenced in a study of cytomegalovirus exposure and HLA in healthy donors. The assay was immunoSEQ multiplex PCR, and TCRdb's table has in-frame clones only and misses some. Altogether about 130,000 clones are present, 89% being singletons, with the ten largest covering about 8.2%. The sequenced sample consisted of PBMCs. These TCRs come from a woman aged 18-30 years in good health and CMV-seropositive.

The count of this clone is one. V gene TRBV6-1 combines with J gene TRBJ2-5; TRBD2 matches at 10 bases. The germline CDR1 and CDR2 sequences are MNHNS and SASEGT. Trimming at V came to 2 bases and at J to 5 bases, leaving 11 bases not matched to a gene. The CDR3 totals 17 residues. The CDR3 DNA reads TGTGCCAGCAGTGAATATAGCGGGGGGCCGTATGTGGAGACCCAGTACTTC. It is translated as CASSEYSGGPYVETQYF.

The J gene is TRBJ2-7, the V gene TRBV2, with 8 bases lining up with TRBD1. Looked up from germline, CDR1 is SNHLY and CDR2 is FYNNEI. This CDR3 is 15 amino acids long. J gave up 2 bases and V 0 bases, and 3 bases lay outside the gene matches. The CDR3 sequence is CASSEAYRGTYEQYF. CDR3 nucleotides: TGTGCCAGCAGTGAAGCGTACAGGGGGACCTACGAGCAGTACTTC. Full variable domain (rest looked up from reference TRBV2 and TRBJ2-7): EPEVTQTPSHQVTQMGQEVILRCVPISNHLYFYWYRQILGQKVEFLVSFYNNEISEKSEIFDDQFSVERPDGSNFTLKIRSTKLEDSAMYFCASSEAYRGTYEQYFGPGTRLTVT.

The chain has TRBV27 and TRBJ2-2, with D possibly TRBD1 on 6 matching bases. V lost 3 bases and J 9 bases, leaving 8 bases between the germline ends. CDR3 length: 12 residues. Germline CDR1 is MNHEY and CDR2 is SMNVEV (reference sequence). CDR3 amino acids: CASSLDSRELFF. The CDR3 region has the DNA TGTGCCAGCAGTTTGGACAGCCGGGAGCTGTTTTTT.

V and J are TRBV6-5 and TRBJ2-7; possibly TRBD1 for D (6 bases). This CDR3 contains 12 residues. Per the germline V gene, CDR1 is MNHEY and CDR2 is SVGAGI. The V end was cut by 8 bases, the J end by 5 bases, with 13 bases between. The CDR3 DNA is TGTGCCAGCCGTGGACAGATCGACGAGCAGTACTTC. It encodes CASRGQIDEQYF.

J is TRBJ2-7 and V is TRBV7-9; D remains ambiguous. Trimming pared 5 bases from V and 7 bases from J, leaving 15 bases between. Germline CDR1 reads SEHNR; CDR2 reads FQNEAQ (reference sequence). This CDR3 is built from 13 residues. The DNA of the CDR3 is TGTGCCAGCAGCCTCGGAGCGTTAGGAGAGCAGTACTTC. It yields the protein CASSLGALGEQYF.

This chain connects TRBV19 to TRBJ1-2; 9 positions match TRBD1. Germline V CDR1 and CDR2: LNHDA, SQIVND (reference sequence). The CDR3 contains 14 residues. The V segment lost 6 bases and the J segment 7 bases; nucleotides outside the gene matches: 9. The CDR3 region has the DNA TGTGCCAGTAGCGATGGATACAGGGGGCCTGGCTACACCTTC. Its protein product is CASSDGYRGPGYTF.

The rearrangement links TRBV28 to TRBJ2-5; 12 bases are shared with TRBD1. V trimming: 5 bases; J trimming: 5 bases; junction bases outside the gene matches: 6. The germline gives CDR1 MDHEN, CDR2 SYDVKM. The CDR3 runs to 15 residues. The CDR3 coding sequence is TGTGCCAGCAGTCGTCGGGACAGGGGGCCTGAGACCCAGTACTTC. Its protein is CASSRRDRGPETQYF.

The rearrangement joins TRBV2 to TRBJ2-4; possibly TRBD1 for D (5 bases). The CDR3 has 15 residues. Per germline, CDR1 SNHLY and CDR2 FYNNEI. V lost 8 bases, J lost 0 bases, and 14 bases lay in between. Here the CDR3 reads CASGVGLLAKNIQYF. CDR3 nucleotide sequence: TGTGCCAGCGGCGTGGGGCTGCTAGCCAAAAACATTCAGTACTTC.

V gene TRBV4-3 combines with J gene TRBJ2-1; 7 nucleotides agree with TRBD2. J lost 4 bases, V lost 3 bases, and 9 bases had no gene match. The CDR3 sequence is 16 residues long. Germline CDR1 is LGHNA and CDR2 is YSLEER. CDR3 loop: CASSHKKRGLYNEQFF. CDR3 DNA: TGCGCCAGCAGCCATAAGAAGCGGGGCCTTTACAATGAGCAGTTCTTC.

The gene calls are TRBV2 and TRBJ1-3, with 8 positions matching TRBD1. Germline assignment: CDR1 SNHLY and CDR2 FYNNEI. J was trimmed by 2 bases and V by 5 bases; bases with no gene match: 8. The CDR3 contains 16 residues. The CDR3 protein is CASSLRDRGTGNTIYF. The CDR3 nucleotides are TGTGCCAGCAGTCTGCGAGACAGGGGAACTGGAAACACCATATATTTT.

The V call is TRBV9, the J call TRBJ2-1, with TRBD2 identical over 10 bases. V lost 0 bases and J lost 5; bases outside the gene matches: 5. The CDR3 has 16 residues. Germline values: CDR1 SGDLS, CDR2 YYNGEE. The CDR3 spells CASSVDPAGGNNEQFF. CDR3 sequence (DNA): TGTGCCAGCAGCGTAGACCCAGCGGGGGGGAACAATGAGCAGTTCTTC.

The chain is built from TRBV6-1 and TRBJ2-7; TRBD1 agrees at 11 bases. The CDR3 runs to 16 residues. The germline V gene encodes CDR1 MNHNS and CDR2 SASEGT. With V trimmed by 3 bases and J by 6 bases, 10 bases remained unmatched. The CDR3 reads CASSDRGTGGFGEQYF. Written as DNA, the CDR3 is TGTGCCAGCAGTGACCGAGGGACAGGGGGATTCGGCGAGCAGTACTTC.

The CDR3 sequence: CASSWRRGQVTSSGNTIYF. CDR3 DNA sequence: TGTGCCAGCAGCTGGCGGAGGGGCCAAGTAACAAGCTCTGGAAACACCATATATTTT. This chain connects TRBV5-6 to TRBJ1-3; a possible D gene is TRBD1 (5 bases). The germline V and J ends were trimmed by 3 bases and 0 bases, with 22 bases remaining between them. The CDR3 is 19 amino acids. Germline values: CDR1 SGHDT, CDR2 YYEEEE.

The chain joins TRBV6-1 to TRBJ2-7; the match to TRBD1 covers 10 bases. V was clipped by 5 bases and J by 7 bases; unmatched bases: 8. Looked up from germline, CDR1 is MNHNS and CDR2 is SASEGT. The CDR3 loop spans 14 amino acids. CDR3 sequence: CASSFDRGLREQYF. The CDR3 region has the DNA TGTGCCAGCAGTTTCGACAGGGGGCTCCGAGAGCAGTACTTC.